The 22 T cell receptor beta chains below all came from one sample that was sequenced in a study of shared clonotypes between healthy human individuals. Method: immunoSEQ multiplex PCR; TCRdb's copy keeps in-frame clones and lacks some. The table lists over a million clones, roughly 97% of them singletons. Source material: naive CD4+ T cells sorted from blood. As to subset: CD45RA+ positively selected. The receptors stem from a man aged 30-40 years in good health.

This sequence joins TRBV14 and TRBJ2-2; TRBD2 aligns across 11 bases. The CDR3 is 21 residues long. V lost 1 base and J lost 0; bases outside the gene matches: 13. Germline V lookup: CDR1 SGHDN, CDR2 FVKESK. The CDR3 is CASSQGFIAGGPFSNTGELFF. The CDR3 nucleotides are TGTGCCAGCAGCCAAGGGTTCATAGCGGGAGGGCCCTTTTCGAACACCGGGGAGCTGTTTTTT.

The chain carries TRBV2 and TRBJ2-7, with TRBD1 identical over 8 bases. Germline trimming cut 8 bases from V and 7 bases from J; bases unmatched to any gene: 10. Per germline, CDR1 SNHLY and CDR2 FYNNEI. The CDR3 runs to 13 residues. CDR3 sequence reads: CASLRTGFDEQYF. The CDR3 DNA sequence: TGTGCCAGCCTTAGGACAGGGTTTGATGAGCAGTACTTC.

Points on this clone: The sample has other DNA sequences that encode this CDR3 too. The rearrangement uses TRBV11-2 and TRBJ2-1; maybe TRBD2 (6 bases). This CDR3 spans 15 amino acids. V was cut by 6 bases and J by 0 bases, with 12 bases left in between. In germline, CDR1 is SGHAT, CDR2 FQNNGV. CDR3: CASSLGGSSYNEQFF. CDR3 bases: TGTGCCAGCAGTCTGGGAGGATCCTCCTACAATGAGCAGTTCTTC. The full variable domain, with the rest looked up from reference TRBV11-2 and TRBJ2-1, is EAGVAQSPRYKIIEKRQSVAFWCNPISGHATLYWYQQILGQGPKLLIQFQNNGVVDDSQLPKDRFSAERLKGVDSTLKIQPAKLEDSAVYLCASSLGGSSYNEQFFGPGTRLTVL.

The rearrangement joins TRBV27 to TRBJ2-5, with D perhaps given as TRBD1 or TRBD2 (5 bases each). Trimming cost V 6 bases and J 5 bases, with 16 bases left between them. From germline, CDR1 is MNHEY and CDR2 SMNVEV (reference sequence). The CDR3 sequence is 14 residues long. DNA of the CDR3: TGTGCCAGCAGGCGTATGGGGGATTGGGAGACCCAGTACTTC. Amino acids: CASRRMGDWETQYF.

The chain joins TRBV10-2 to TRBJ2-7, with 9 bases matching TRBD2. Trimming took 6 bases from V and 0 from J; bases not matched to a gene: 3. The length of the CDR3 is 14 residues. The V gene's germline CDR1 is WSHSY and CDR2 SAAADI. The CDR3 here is CASSWTSDSYEQYF. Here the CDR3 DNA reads TGCGCCAGCAGCTGGACTAGCGACTCCTACGAGCAGTACTTC.

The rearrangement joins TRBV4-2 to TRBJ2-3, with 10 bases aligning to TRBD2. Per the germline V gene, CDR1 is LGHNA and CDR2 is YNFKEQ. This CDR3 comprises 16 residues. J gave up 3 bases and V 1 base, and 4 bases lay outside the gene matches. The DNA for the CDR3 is TGTGCCAGCAGCCAAGTCGCTAGCGGGAGAACAGATACGCAGTATTTT. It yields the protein CASSQVASGRTDTQYF.

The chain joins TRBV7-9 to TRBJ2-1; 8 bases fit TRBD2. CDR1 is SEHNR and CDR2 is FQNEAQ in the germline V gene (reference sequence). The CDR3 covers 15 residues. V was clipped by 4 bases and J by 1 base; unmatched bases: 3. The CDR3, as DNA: TGTGCCAGCAGCTGGAAGCGGGAGTCCTACAATGAGCAGTTCTTC. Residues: CASSWKRESYNEQFF.

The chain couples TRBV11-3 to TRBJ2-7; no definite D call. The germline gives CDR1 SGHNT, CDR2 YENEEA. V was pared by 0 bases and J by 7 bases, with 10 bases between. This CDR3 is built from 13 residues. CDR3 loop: CASSLDPSMEQYF. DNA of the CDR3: TGTGCCAGCAGCTTAGATCCCTCGATGGAGCAGTACTTC. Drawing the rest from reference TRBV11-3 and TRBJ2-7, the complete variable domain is EAGVVQSPRYKIIEKKQPVAFWCNPISGHNTLYWYLQNLGQGPELLIRYENEEAVDDSQLPKDRFSAERLKGVDSTLKIQPAELGDSAVYLCASSLDPSMEQYFGPGTRLTVT.

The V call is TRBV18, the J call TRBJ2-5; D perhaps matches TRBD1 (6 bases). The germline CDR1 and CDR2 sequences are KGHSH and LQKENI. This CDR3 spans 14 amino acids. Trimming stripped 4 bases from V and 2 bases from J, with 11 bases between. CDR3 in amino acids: CASSRRTAQETQYF. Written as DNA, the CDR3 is TGTGCCAGCTCACGTCGGACAGCGCAAGAGACCCAGTACTTC.

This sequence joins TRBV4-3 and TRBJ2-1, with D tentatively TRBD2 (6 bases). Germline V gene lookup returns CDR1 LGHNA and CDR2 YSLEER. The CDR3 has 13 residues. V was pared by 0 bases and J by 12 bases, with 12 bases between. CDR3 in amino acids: CASSQDRRGGQFF. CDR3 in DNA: TGCGCCAGCAGCCAAGACCGCCGGGGAGGGCAGTTCTTC.

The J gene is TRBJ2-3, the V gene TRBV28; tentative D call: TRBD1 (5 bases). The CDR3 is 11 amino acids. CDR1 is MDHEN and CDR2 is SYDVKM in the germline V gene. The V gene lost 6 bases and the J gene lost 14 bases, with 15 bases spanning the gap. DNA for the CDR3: TGTGCCAGCAGAAGGGGTGCCCCCGGGTATTTT. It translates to CASRRGAPGYF.

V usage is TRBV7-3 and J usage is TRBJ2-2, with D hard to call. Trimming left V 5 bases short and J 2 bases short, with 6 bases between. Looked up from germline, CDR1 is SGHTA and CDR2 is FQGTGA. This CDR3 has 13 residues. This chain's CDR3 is CASSDRNTGELFF. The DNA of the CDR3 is TGTGCCAGCAGCGATCGAAACACCGGGGAGCTGTTTTTT.

CDR3 loop: CASSLGQENEQFF. CDR3 DNA sequence: TGTGCCAGCAGCTTAGGACAGGAAAATGAGCAGTTCTTC. The chain couples TRBV7-6 to TRBJ2-1, with D perhaps TRBD1 (6 bases). The CDR3 loop spans 13 amino acids. The germline CDR1 and CDR2 sequences are SGHVS and FNYEAQ. V lost 1 base, J lost 7 bases, and 8 bases lay in between. Full variable domain (rest looked up from reference TRBV7-6 and TRBJ2-1): GAGVSQSPRYKVTKRGQDVALRCDPISGHVSLYWYRQALGQGPEFLTYFNYEAQQDKSGLPNDRFSAERPEGSISTLTIQRTEQRDSAMYRCASSLGQENEQFFGPGTRLTVL.

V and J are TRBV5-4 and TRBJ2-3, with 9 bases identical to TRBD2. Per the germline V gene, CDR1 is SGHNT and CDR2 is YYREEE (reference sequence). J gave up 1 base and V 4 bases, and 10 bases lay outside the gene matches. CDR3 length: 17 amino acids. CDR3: CASSRISGSGGTDTQYF. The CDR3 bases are TGTGCCAGCAGCCGGATTAGCGGGAGCGGAGGCACAGATACGCAGTATTTT.

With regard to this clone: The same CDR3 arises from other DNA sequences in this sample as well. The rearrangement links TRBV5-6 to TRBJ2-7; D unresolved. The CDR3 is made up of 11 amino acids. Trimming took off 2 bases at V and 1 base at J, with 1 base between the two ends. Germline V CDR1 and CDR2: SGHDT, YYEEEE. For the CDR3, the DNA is TGTGCCAGCAGCTTTTCCTACGAGCAGTACTTC. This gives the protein CASSFSYEQYF.

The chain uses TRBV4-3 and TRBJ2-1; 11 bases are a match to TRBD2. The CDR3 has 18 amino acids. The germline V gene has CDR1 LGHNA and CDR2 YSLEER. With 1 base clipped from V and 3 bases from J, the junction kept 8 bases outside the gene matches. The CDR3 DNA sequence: TGCGCCAGCAGCCAAGTCCCGTTTCTAGCGGGGGGCTACAATGAGCAGTTCTTC. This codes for CASSQVPFLAGGYNEQFF.

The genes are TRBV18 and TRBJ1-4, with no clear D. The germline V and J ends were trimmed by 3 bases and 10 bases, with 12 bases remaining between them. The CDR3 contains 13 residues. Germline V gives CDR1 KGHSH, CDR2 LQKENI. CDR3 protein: CASSPGSSGKLFF. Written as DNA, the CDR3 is TGTGCCAGCTCACCGGGCAGCAGCGGAAAACTGTTTTTT.

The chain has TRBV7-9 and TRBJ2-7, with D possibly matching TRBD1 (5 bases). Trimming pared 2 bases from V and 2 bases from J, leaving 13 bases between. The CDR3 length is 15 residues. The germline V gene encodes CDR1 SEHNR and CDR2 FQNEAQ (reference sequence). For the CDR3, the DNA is TGTGCCAGCAGCTTAACAAAGACAGCAACCTACGAGCAGTACTTC. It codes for CASSLTKTATYEQYF.

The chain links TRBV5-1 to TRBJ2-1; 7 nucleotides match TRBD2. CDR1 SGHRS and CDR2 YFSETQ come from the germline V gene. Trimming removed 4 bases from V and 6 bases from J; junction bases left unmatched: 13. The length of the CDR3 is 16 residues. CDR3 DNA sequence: TGCGCCAGCAGCCCCCCGGTCGGGGCGGGAGTCAATGAGCAGTTCTTC. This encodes CASSPPVGAGVNEQFF.

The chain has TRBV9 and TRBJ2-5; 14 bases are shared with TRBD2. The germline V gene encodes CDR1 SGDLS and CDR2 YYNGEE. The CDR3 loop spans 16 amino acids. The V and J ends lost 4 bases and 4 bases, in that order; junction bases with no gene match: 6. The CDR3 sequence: CASSLGTSGRRETQYF. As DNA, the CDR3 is TGTGCCAGCAGCTTGGGGACTAGCGGGAGACGAGAGACCCAGTACTTC.

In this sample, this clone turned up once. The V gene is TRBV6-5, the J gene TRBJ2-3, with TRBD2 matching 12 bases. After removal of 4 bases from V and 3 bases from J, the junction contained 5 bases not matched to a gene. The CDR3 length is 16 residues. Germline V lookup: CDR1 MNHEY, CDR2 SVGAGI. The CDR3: CASSSLLAGGTDTQYF. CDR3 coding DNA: TGTGCCAGCAGTTCCTTACTAGCGGGGGGTACAGATACGCAGTATTTT.

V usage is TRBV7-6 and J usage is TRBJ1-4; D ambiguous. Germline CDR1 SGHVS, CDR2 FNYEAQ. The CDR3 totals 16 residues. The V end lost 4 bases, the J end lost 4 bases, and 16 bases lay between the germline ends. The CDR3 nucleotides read TGTGCCAGCAGCTCCCAACACCGGGTCATTAATGAAAAACTGTTTTTT. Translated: CASSSQHRVINEKLFF.